Shown below are 26 T cell receptor beta chains from a single sample sequenced in a study of healthy donors' naive CD4 and CD8 T cells. Starting from about 0.55 ug of total RNA, TCR libraries were made with linear amplification. MiXCR, run by TCRdb on the reads, gives a single entry per CDR3 protein. The data show 180,000 or so distinct CDR3 sequences, around three quarters seen once. Source material: naive CD4+ and CD8+ T cells sorted from blood, pooled from several donors. These receptors came from a pool of human donors in good health; the sample pools cells from several healthy donors.

As for this clonotype: A junction boundary mismatches the germline segment, possibly from a read error. The chain combines TRBV19 with TRBJ2-1; D uncertain. CDR3 length: 12 amino acids. CDR1 and CDR2 (germline): LNHDA, SQIVND (reference sequence). The DNA for the CDR3 is TGTGCCAGTAGAATAGGGAATACTGAGCAGTTCTTC. Protein product: CASRIGNTEQFF.

V gene TRBV18 combines with J gene TRBJ1-5, with unresolved D. V was shortened by 3 bases and J by 2 bases, with 14 bases between the two germline ends. CDR1 is KGHSH and CDR2 is LQKENI in the germline V gene. The CDR3 covers 16 residues. This CDR3 reads CASSPGESSGNQPQHF. CDR3 nucleotides: TGTGCCAGCTCACCTGGGGAAAGTAGTGGCAATCAGCCCCAGCATTTT. Supplemented by reference TRBV18 and TRBJ1-5, the full variable domain reads NAGVMQNPRHLVRRRGQEARLRCSPMKGHSHVYWYRQLPEEGLKFMVYLQKENIIDESGMPKERFSAEFPKEGPSILRIQQVVRGDSAAYFCASSPGESSGNQPQHFGDGTRLSIL.

The J gene is TRBJ1-2, the V gene TRBV6-2 or TRBV6-3, with D possibly being TRBD1 (5 bases). The CDR3 runs to 15 residues. V shed 5 bases and J shed 3 bases, with 16 bases lying between them. Germline CDR1 reads MNHEY; CDR2 reads SVGEGT. The CDR3 spells CASSPIQEADYGYTF. In nucleotides, the CDR3 is TGTGCCAGCAGTCCAATACAGGAAGCGGACTATGGCTACACCTTC.

The chain combines TRBV7-8 with TRBJ1-3, with D unclear. The CDR3 has 14 amino acids. CDR1 SGHVS and CDR2 FQNEAQ come from the germline V gene. V was pared by 3 bases and J by 4 bases, with 10 bases between. This CDR3 is CASSLLAGGNTIYF. The CDR3 bases are TGTGCCAGCAGCTTGCTGGCGGGAGGAAACACCATATATTTT.

V usage is TRBV5-6 and J usage is TRBJ1-1; D remains ambiguous. Trimming took off 0 bases at V and 5 bases at J, with 8 bases between the two ends. The CDR3 is 13 amino acids. The germline gives CDR1 SGHDT, CDR2 YYEEEE. The CDR3 loop reads CASSLAESTEAFF. As DNA, the CDR3 is TGTGCCAGCAGCTTGGCTGAGAGTACTGAAGCTTTCTTT.

The gene calls are TRBV27 and TRBJ2-7; unclear D gene. Germline CDR1 reads MNHEY; CDR2 reads SMNVEV (reference sequence). The CDR3 extends over 15 amino acids. The V and J ends lost 5 bases and 7 bases respectively, with 21 bases between them. The CDR3 sequence: CASSIGQAIAVEQYF. The CDR3 DNA is TGTGCCAGCAGTATCGGGCAGGCCATCGCGGTGGAGCAGTACTTC.

The chain employs TRBV6-5 and TRBJ2-7; D is ambiguous. Germline V gives CDR1 MNHEY, CDR2 SVGAGI. V was clipped by 1 base and J by 1 base, with 11 bases between them. The length of the CDR3 is 15 residues. CDR3 coding DNA: TGTGCCAGCAGTTACTACCGGACGGTTTCCTACGAGCAGTACTTC. It is translated as CASSYYRTVSYEQYF.

The chain's CDR3 is CASSSDYRGFF. The CDR3 bases are TGTGCCAGCAGTTCAGATTACAGGGGGTTCTTC. The V and J genes are TRBV12-3 or TRBV12-4 and TRBJ2-1; 7 bases align to TRBD1. This CDR3 comprises 11 residues. The trim removed 4 bases at V and 15 bases at J, leaving 6 bases unmatched.

The chain employs TRBV11-2 and TRBJ2-6, with 8 bases lining up with TRBD2. CDR1 SGHAT and CDR2 FQNNGV come from the germline V gene. Germline trimming cut 0 bases from V and 0 bases from J; bases unmatched to any gene: 10. CDR3 length: 20 residues. CDR3 sequence (DNA): TGTGCCAGCAGCTTAGATCGGAGGGCTAGCGGGTTCTCTGGGGCCAACGTCCTGACTTTC. Translation gives CASSLDRRASGFSGANVLTF.

The genes are TRBV27 and TRBJ1-2, with 7 bases that match TRBD1. The junction had 10 bases not matched to a gene; V was cut back by 3 bases and J by 6 bases. The CDR3 spans 15 residues. Germline-derived CDR1 and CDR2 are MNHEY and SMNVEV (reference sequence). The CDR3 is CASSFSGQAGDGYTF. The CDR3 DNA sequence: TGTGCCAGCAGTTTTAGCGGACAGGCGGGCGATGGCTACACCTTC.

The table lists this clonotype with a few counts. The chain uses TRBV29-1 and TRBJ2-2; a possible D gene is TRBD2 (5 bases). Germline assignment: CDR1 SQVTM and CDR2 ANQGSEA. V was cut by 7 bases and J by 1 base, with 13 bases left in between. CDR3 size: 14 residues. The CDR3 protein is CSAPGSGNTGELFF. CDR3 in DNA: TGCAGCGCTCCGGGATCTGGGAACACCGGGGAGCTGTTTTTT.

In its sample, this clonotype was seen a few times. This chain joins TRBV29-1 and TRBJ2-5; 10 bases line up with TRBD1. V lost 5 bases to trimming and J lost 2 bases; unmatched junction nucleotides: 5. Germline-derived CDR1 and CDR2 are SQVTM and ANQGSEA. This CDR3 has 14 residues. The CDR3: CSVLGQGTQETQYF. The DNA for the CDR3 is TGCAGCGTTCTGGGACAGGGGACACAAGAGACCCAGTACTTC.

The chain combines TRBV29-1 with TRBJ2-5; 8 nucleotides line up with TRBD2. CDR3 size: 12 residues. V was pared by 7 bases and J by 4 bases, with 5 bases of the junction left unmatched. Germline V gives CDR1 SQVTM, CDR2 ANQGSEA. Written as DNA, the CDR3 is TGCAGCGCCGGGAGGGCAGCAGAGACCCAGTACTTC. It specifies CSAGRAAETQYF.

The V gene is TRBV5-1, the J gene TRBJ2-3; D is unresolved. The CDR3 spans 14 residues. CDR1 is SGHRS, CDR2 YFSETQ, per germline. Trimming cost V 0 bases and J 2 bases, with 7 bases left between them. The CDR3 DNA follows: TGCGCCAGCAGCTTGGAACGGTCCACAGATACGCAGTATTTT. Translated, it gives CASSLERSTDTQYF.

This chain uses TRBV28 with TRBJ2-2, with D unclear. Germline CDR1 reads MDHEN; CDR2 reads SYDVKM. This CDR3 region has 12 residues. The V gene lost 11 bases and the J gene lost 1 base, with 8 bases spanning the gap. CDR3 in DNA: TGTGCCGCGGAAGAGAACACCGGGGAGCTGTTTTTT. Encoded protein: CAAEENTGELFF.

The chain recombines TRBV12-3 or TRBV12-4 with TRBJ2-5; no reliable D call. V was trimmed by 3 bases and J by 4 bases, leaving 6 bases between them. The length of the CDR3 is 12 residues. CDR3 loop: CASSFGGETQYF. The DNA of the CDR3 is TGTGCCAGCAGTTTCGGTGGAGAGACCCAGTACTTC.

The V and J genes are TRBV19 and TRBJ1-6; TRBD1 is a possible D gene (5 bases). The CDR3 runs 16 residues. The V end lost 3 bases, the J end lost 7 bases, and 16 bases lay between the germline ends. Per germline, CDR1 LNHDA and CDR2 SQIVND (reference sequence). The CDR3: CASSISAGSWNSPLHF. In DNA, the CDR3 is TGTGCCAGTAGTATCTCCGCAGGGTCGTGGAATTCACCCCTCCACTTT.

This clonotype has just a few counts. The V call is TRBV19, the J call TRBJ2-7, with 9 bases identical to TRBD2. The germline V gene has CDR1 LNHDA and CDR2 SQIVND (reference sequence). This CDR3 comprises 12 residues. The junction had 0 bases not matched to a gene; V was cut back by 5 bases and J by 4 bases. The CDR3 is CASSLAGYEQYF. The CDR3 DNA is TGTGCCAGTAGTCTAGCGGGGTACGAGCAGTACTTC.

The chain joins TRBV29-1 to TRBJ2-1, with D maybe TRBD2 (7 bases). Germline V gene lookup returns CDR1 SQVTM and CDR2 ANQGSEA. The CDR3 extends over 16 amino acids. Trimming shortened V by 6 bases and J by 3 bases, and 21 bases separated the two germline ends. In nucleotides, the CDR3 is TGCAGCGTAGAACAGGGTTCAGCGGGACGCTACAATGAGCAGTTCTTC. It translates to CSVEQGSAGRYNEQFF.

The genes are TRBV5-5 and TRBJ2-5; 9 nucleotides line up with TRBD2. The CDR3 runs to 16 residues. Germline lookup yields CDR1 SGHKS and CDR2 YYEKEE (reference sequence). Trimming took 1 base from V and 2 from J; bases not matched to a gene: 6. The CDR3 coding sequence is TGTGCCAGCAGCTTGACGCCTAGCGGGGTTCAAGAGACCCAGTACTTC. Translated: CASSLTPSGVQETQYF.

The V and J genes are TRBV18 and TRBJ2-5, with TRBD1 matching over 7 bases. Germline V gives CDR1 KGHSH, CDR2 LQKENI. J lost 4 bases, V lost 3 bases, and 5 bases had no gene match. This CDR3 region has 14 residues. This CDR3 reads CASSPVGQLETQYF. Written as DNA, the CDR3 is TGTGCCAGCTCACCGGTGGGACAGCTAGAGACCCAGTACTTC.

This clonotype was counted only a few times. The chain carries TRBV29-1 and TRBJ1-2; D remains ambiguous. This CDR3 has 11 residues. From germline, CDR1 is SQVTM and CDR2 ANQGSEA. V shed 5 bases and J shed 7 bases, with 11 bases lying between them. DNA for the CDR3: TGCAGCGTTTCTTCGACTGTTGGCTACACCTTC. It is translated as CSVSSTVGYTF. The full variable domain, in which reference TRBV29-1 and TRBJ1-2 provide the parts outside the CDR3, is SAVISQKPSRDICQRGTSLTIQCQVDSQVTMMFWYRQQPGQSLTLIATANQGSEATYESGFVIDKFPISRPNLTFSTLTVSNMSPEDSSIYLCSVSSTVGYTFGSGTRLTVV.

This chain connects TRBV30 to TRBJ1-6; no firm D call. CDR1 GTSNPN and CDR2 SVGIG come from the germline V gene (reference sequence). This CDR3 comprises 14 residues. V dropped 2 bases and J dropped 6 bases, with 11 bases sitting between them. CDR3 sequence reads: CAWSKGIVNSPLHF. The CDR3 region has the DNA TGTGCCTGGAGTAAGGGAATAGTTAATTCACCCCTCCACTTT.

This chain links TRBV4-1 with TRBJ2-7; 9 positions agree with TRBD1. The germline CDR1 and CDR2 sequences are MGHRA and YSYEKL. This CDR3 is 16 amino acids long. The trim removed 1 base at V and 1 base at J, leaving 5 bases unmatched. The CDR3 protein is CASSQGPGQGSYEQYF. CDR3 DNA: TGCGCCAGCAGCCAAGGTCCGGGACAGGGTTCCTACGAGCAGTACTTC.

This chain uses TRBV29-1 with TRBJ2-1; TRBD2 might be the D (6 bases). Germline CDR1 and CDR2: SQVTM and ANQGSEA. Trimming removed 3 bases at V and 10 bases at J, with 13 bases between. CDR3 length: 12 residues. Here the CDR3 reads CSVDSTRGEQFF. The CDR3 DNA reads as TGCAGCGTTGATTCAACGCGGGGAGAGCAGTTCTTC.

This clonotype was picked up a small number of times. V is TRBV29-1 and J is TRBJ2-1, with 9 bases aligning to TRBD2. Germline CDR1 SQVTM, CDR2 ANQGSEA. Germline trimming cut 7 bases from V and 6 bases from J; bases unmatched to any gene: 10. The CDR3 has 14 amino acids. CDR3 protein: CSAGSGRIANEQFF. The CDR3 bases are TGCAGCGCGGGAAGCGGGAGGATCGCCAATGAGCAGTTCTTC.